The present entry profiles one TCR beta chain with its context. What it binds is unknown. The assay was immunoSEQ multiplex PCR, and TCRdb's table has in-frame clones only and misses some. The data show fewer than 130,000 clones, around 94% seen once. The source of the sample is a study of T cell responses to AZD1222 COVID-19 vaccine. The ends were cut back, 1 base at V and 1 base at J, with 7 bases in the middle. The CDR3 length is 14 residues. The germline V gene encodes CDR1 LGHDT and CDR2 YNNKEL (reference sequence). Whole-study results and caveats: No repertoire was sampled before or during the peak T cell response, only after it. Two AZD1222 administrations were followed by greater Spike-specific TCR breadth and depth. White British donors predominated, females outnumbered males, and clonal diversity was possibly underestimated.

The chain is built from TRBV3-1 (or the pseudogene TRBV3-2) and TRBJ2-5; D uncertain. This clonotype was obtained from an adult in good health. Sequenced here: peripheral blood, sampled on day 0 of AZD1222 vaccination. The CDR3 nucleotides read TGTGCCAGCAGCCAAGTTAAGGGCCAAGAGACCCAGTACTTC. The encoded protein is CASSQVKGQETQYF.